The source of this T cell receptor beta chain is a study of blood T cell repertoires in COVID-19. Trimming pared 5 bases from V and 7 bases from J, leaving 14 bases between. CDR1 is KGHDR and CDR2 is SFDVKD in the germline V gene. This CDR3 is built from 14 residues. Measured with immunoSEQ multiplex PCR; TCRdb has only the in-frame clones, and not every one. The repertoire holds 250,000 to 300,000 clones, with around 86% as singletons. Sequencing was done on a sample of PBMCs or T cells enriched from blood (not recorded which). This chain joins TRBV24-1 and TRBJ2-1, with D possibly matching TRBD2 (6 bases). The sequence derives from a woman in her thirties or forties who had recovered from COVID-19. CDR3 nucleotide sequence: TGTGCCACCAGTGCGGAGGGTTCCTGGAATGAGCAGTTCTTC. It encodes CATSAEGSWNEQFF.